This T cell receptor (beta chain) was sequenced for a study of cytotoxic CD8 clonotypes in ibrutinib-treated CLL. Study at large: Patients: more than nine relapsed/refractory, about 14 treatment-naive, fewer than 18 IGHV unmutated. General study points: Baseline clonality exceeded age-matched healthy donors and tracked circulating CD8+ T-cell counts.

In regard to this clone: Its cognate antigen is unknown. Other nucleotide sequences in the sample specify the same CDR3.

Clones were sequenced by immunoSEQ multiplex PCR, and TCRdb holds only the in-frame ones, with some missing. The table records tens of thousands of clones, 60% to 80% of them present only once. Germline CDR1 is MNHEY and CDR2 is SVGAGI. This CDR3 comprises 12 residues. The ends were cut back, 6 bases at V and 4 bases at J, with 10 bases in the middle. The starting material was PBMCs, obtained after 12 months of ibrutinib treatment. This receptor was taken from a human donor with chronic lymphocytic leukemia. The V call is TRBV6-5, the J call TRBJ2-7, with D perhaps assigned TRBD1 or TRBD2 (5 bases each). The CDR3 nucleotides read TGTGCCAGCAGCAGGGACGGTTACGAGCAGTACTTC. Its translation is CASSRDGYEQYF.